A selection of T cell receptor beta chains follows, all from one sample in a study of identical twins. TCRdb redid the calling of the 5' RACE reads with MiXCR, one entry per CDR3 protein. The sample has hundreds of thousands of distinct CDR3 sequences, about 12% seen once. These data were also reused for a study on yellow fever vaccine responses in identical twins.

Sample: PBMCs. These receptor sequences come from a woman between 18 and 29 years old in good health. Each CDR3 is given with its conserved first and last residue. A D gene is named only where the DNA matches it firmly.

v_call | d_call | cdr3_aa
TRBV7-9 | TRBD1 | CASSSGTGGSGAEAFF
TRBV7-9 | TRBD1 | CASSLTGEFYEQYF
TRBV6-7 | NA | CASSYTASYEQYF
TRBV21-1 | NA | CASSKVQRVRYGYTF
TRBV20-1 | TRBD1 | CSASRTGGIADIQYF
TRBV12-3/TRBV12-4 | NA | CASSPARPPSGELFF
TRBV29-1 | NA | CSVEVGYLMEQYF
TRBV6-1 | TRBD2 | CASSQTSAYRKNIQYF
TRBV10-3 | NA | CAISEGSRNEKLFF
TRBV12-3/TRBV12-4 | TRBD2 | CASGAGGISYNEQFF